The rows below give T cell receptor beta chains drawn from one sample of a study of blood T cell repertoires in COVID-19. Libraries were prepared by immunoSEQ multiplex PCR; TCRdb keeps only in-frame clonotypes and omits some of them. The sample lists 70,000 or so clones; about 92% were seen once. The specimen was peripheral blood. The source is a man aged 45-65 years with acute or convalescent COVID-19. Both conserved end residues are part of each CDR3. The D gene is left open where the match is weak. Clone sizes are given selectively: once, few, many, or a class where the clone is expanded.

v_gene	j_gene	d_gene	abundance	CDR3nt	CDR3aa
TRBV6-5	TRBJ1-1	NA	once	TGTGCCAGCACCCCCAGGGTCTTTTCCACTGAAGCTTTCTTT	CASTPRVFSTEAFF
TRBV29-1	TRBJ2-3	NA	NA	TGCAGCGTCGCTAGGTTTACGGATACGCAGTATTTT	CSVARFTDTQYF
TRBV7-9	TRBJ2-3	TRBD2	NA	TGTGCCAGCAGCCCCCCCCGCATGGGAGGGACAGATACGCAGTATTTT	CASSPPRMGGTDTQYF
TRBV6-5	TRBJ1-4	NA	NA	TGTGCCAGCAGTTATGTGGGCGTAAATGAAAAACTGTTTTTT	CASSYVGVNEKLFF
TRBV6-2/TRBV6-3	TRBJ2-1	NA	NA	TGTGCCAGCAGTCCCCTACACAATGAGCAGTTCTTC	CASSPLHNEQFF
TRBV5-6	TRBJ1-4	TRBD1	NA	TGTGCCAGCAGCTTGGACAGGGGGCGCTTCGGTGAAAAACTGTTTTTT	CASSLDRGRFGEKLFF
TRBV30	TRBJ1-5	NA	NA	TGTGCCTGGAGCGGGGATCGGACCAGGCTCAGCAATCAGCCCCAGCATTTT	CAWSGDRTRLSNQPQHF
TRBV27	TRBJ2-2	NA	NA	TGTGCCAGCAGTTTAATCAGGGATTGGGGCGGGGAGCTGTTTTTT	CASSLIRDWGGELFF
TRBV5-1	TRBJ2-3	NA	NA	TGCGCCAGCAGCTTGCGGGATACGCAGTATTTT	CASSLRDTQYF
TRBV28	TRBJ1-1	NA	NA	TGTGCCAGCAGTCCTCAAGGGGTCGAAGCTTTCTTT	CASSPQGVEAFF
TRBV11-2	TRBJ2-3	TRBD1	NA	TGTGCCAGCAGCTCGGGACAGGGGGTTAGTTCTAGCACAGATACGCAGTATTTT	CASSSGQGVSSSTDTQYF
TRBV19	TRBJ1-1	NA	NA	TGTGCCAGTAGTATATTGCCGAGGAGCACTGAAGCTTTCTTT	CASSILPRSTEAFF
TRBV29-1	TRBJ2-2	TRBD2	NA	TGCAGCGTGAGCGGGATCGGAAGCACCGGGGAGCTGTTTTTT	CSVSGIGSTGELFF